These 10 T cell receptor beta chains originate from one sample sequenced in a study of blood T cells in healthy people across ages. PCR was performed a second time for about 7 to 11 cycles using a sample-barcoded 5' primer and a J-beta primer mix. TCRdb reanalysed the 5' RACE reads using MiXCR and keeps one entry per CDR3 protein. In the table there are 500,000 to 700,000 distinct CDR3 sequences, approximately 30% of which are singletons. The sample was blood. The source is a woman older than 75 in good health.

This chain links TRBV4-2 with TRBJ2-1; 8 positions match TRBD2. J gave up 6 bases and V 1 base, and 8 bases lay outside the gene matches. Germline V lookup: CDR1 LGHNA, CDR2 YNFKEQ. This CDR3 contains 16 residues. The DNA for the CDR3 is TGTGCCAGCAGCCAAGTCGGGGGGGCTTCCGGCAATGAGCAGTTCTTC. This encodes CASSQVGGASGNEQFF.

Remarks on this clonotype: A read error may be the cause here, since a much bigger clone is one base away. The chain's CDR3 is CSASTERAEAFF. CDR3 DNA: TGCAGTGCCTCGACAGAGCGGGCTGAAGCTTTCTTT. This chain joins TRBV20-1 and TRBJ1-1, with TRBD1 as a possible D gene (5 bases). The CDR3 runs 12 residues. Per germline, CDR1 DFQATT and CDR2 SNEGSKA (reference sequence). V lost 6 bases and J 6 bases, leaving 14 bases between the germline ends.

The CDR3 is CASSDFQGTYEQYF. The CDR3 coding sequence is TGTGCCAGCAGTGACTTCCAGGGAACTTACGAGCAGTACTTC. This rearrangement joins TRBV2 to TRBJ2-7, with D possibly TRBD1 on 5 matching bases. The V gene's germline CDR1 is SNHLY and CDR2 FYNNEI. CDR3 length equals 14 residues. The V and J ends lost 3 bases and 4 bases respectively, with 13 bases between them.

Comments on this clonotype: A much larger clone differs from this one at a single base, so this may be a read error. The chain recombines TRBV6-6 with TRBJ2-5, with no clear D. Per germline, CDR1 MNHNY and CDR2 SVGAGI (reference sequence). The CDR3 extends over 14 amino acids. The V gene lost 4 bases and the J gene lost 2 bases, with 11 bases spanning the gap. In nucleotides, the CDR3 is TGTGCCAGCAGTTGCGGAGCCAGACAAGAGACCCAGTACTTC. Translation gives CASSCGARQETQYF.

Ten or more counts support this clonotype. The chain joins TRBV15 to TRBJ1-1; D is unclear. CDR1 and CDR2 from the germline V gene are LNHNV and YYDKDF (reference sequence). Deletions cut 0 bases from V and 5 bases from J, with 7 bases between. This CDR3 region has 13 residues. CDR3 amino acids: CATSRDRVTEAFF. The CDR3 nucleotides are TGTGCCACCAGCAGAGATCGGGTGACTGAAGCTTTCTTT.

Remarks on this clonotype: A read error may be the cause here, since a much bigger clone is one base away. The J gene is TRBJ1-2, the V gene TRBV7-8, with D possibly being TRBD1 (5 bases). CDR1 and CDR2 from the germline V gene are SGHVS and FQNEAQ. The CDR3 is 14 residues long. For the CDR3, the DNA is TGTGCCGGCAGCCCGGCGACAGCTAACTATGGCTACACCTTC. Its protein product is CAGSPATANYGYTF.

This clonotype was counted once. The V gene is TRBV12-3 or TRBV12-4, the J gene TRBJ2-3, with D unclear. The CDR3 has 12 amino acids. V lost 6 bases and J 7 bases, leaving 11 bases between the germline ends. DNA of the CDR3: TGTGCCAGCAGCCAAGGAAGTAATACGCAGTATTTT. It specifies CASSQGSNTQYF.

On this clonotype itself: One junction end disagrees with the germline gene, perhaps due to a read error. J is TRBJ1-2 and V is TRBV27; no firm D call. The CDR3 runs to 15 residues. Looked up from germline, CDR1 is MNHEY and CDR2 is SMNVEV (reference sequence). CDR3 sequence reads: CASSLLGKENYDYTF. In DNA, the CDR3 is TGTGCCAGCAGTTTATTGGGCAAGGAGAACTATGACTACACCTTC.

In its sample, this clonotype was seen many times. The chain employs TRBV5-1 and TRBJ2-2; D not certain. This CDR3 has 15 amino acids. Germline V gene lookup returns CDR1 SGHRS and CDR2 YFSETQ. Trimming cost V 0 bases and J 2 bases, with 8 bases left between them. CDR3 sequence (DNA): TGCGCCAGCAGCTTGGATGGGCAAAACACCGGGGAGCTGTTTTTT. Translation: CASSLDGQNTGELFF.

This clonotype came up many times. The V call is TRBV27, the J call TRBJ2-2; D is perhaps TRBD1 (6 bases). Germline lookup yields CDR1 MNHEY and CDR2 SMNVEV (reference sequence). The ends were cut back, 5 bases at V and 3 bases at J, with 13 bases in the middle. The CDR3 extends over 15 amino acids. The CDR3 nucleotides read TGTGCCAGCAGTACTCGACAGGCTTACACCGGGGAGCTGTTTTTT. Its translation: CASSTRQAYTGELFF.